One sample yielded the 10 T cell receptor beta chains listed below, sequenced in a study of CDR3 diversity in severe acne. TCRdb processed the PCR reads anew with MiXCR; each CDR3 protein has one entry. The data contain tens of thousands of distinct CDR3 sequences, about 49% of them singletons. Sequencing used blood. These receptors were obtained from a male donor with severe acne vulgaris.

This chain connects TRBV20-1 to TRBJ2-7; the match to TRBD2 covers 15 bases. With 1 base clipped from V and 2 bases from J, the junction kept 3 bases outside the gene matches. CDR1 DFQATT and CDR2 SNEGSKA come from the germline V gene (reference sequence). There are 16 residues in the CDR3. The CDR3 reads CSARGTSGRGAYEQYF. The CDR3 DNA is TGCAGTGCTAGAGGGACTAGCGGGAGGGGCGCCTACGAGCAGTACTTC.

This sequence joins TRBV25-1 and TRBJ1-1; a possible D gene is TRBD1 (6 bases). Germline assignment: CDR1 MGHDK and CDR2 SYGVNS. V lost 2 bases, J lost 7 bases, and 20 bases lay in between. The CDR3 consists of 16 residues. This CDR3 reads CASSEISMGGLGEAFF. In nucleotides, the CDR3 is TGTGCCAGCAGTGAAATAAGTATGGGGGGGCTAGGTGAAGCTTTCTTT. The variable domain in full, completed from reference TRBV25-1 and TRBJ1-1, reads EADIYQTPRYLVIGTGKKITLECSQTMGHDKMYWYQQDPGMELHLIHYSYGVNSTEKGDLSSESTVSRIRTEHFPLTLESARPSHTSQYLCASSEISMGGLGEAFFGQGTRLTVV.

Of note for this clonotype: A much larger clone differs from this one at a single base, so this may be a read error. J is TRBJ2-5 and V is TRBV10-3, with TRBD1 identical over 7 bases. The tail of the sequence fits TRBJ2-1 better, so the J call may be wrong. Germline CDR1 and CDR2: ENHRY and SYGVKD. The CDR3 contains 13 residues. CDR3 residues: CATSGGQLNEQFF. In DNA, the CDR3 is TGTGCCACCAGTGGGGGACAGCTGAATGAGCAGTTCTTC.

This rearrangement joins TRBV10-3 to TRBJ2-5; 14 bases are a match to TRBD2. V lost 10 bases, J lost 4 bases, and 20 bases stayed unmatched. Per germline, CDR1 ENHRY and CDR2 SYGVKD. The CDR3 is 19 residues long. CDR3 DNA: TGTGCCACGGGCACGGGACTAGCGGGAGTTTCTCGGGAGAGAGAGACCCAGTACTTC. This codes for CATGTGLAGVSRERETQYF.

This chain links TRBV5-5 with TRBJ2-1, with 10 positions matching TRBD2. V lost 4 bases to trimming and J lost 2 bases; unmatched junction nucleotides: 9. This CDR3 comprises 17 residues. CDR1 is SGHKS and CDR2 is YYEKEE in the germline V gene (reference sequence). In nucleotides, the CDR3 is TGTGCCAGCAGCCCTATTGATCTAGCGGGAGCCTACAATGAGCAGTTCTTC. It encodes CASSPIDLAGAYNEQFF. Based on the CDR3 plus reference TRBV5-5 and TRBJ2-1, the full variable domain is DAGVTQSPTHLIKTRGQQVTLRCSPISGHKSVSWYQQVLGQGPQFIFQYYEKEERGRGNFPDRFSARQFPNYSSELNVNALLLGDSALYLCASSPIDLAGAYNEQFFGPGTRLTVL.

The V call is TRBV29-1, the J call TRBJ2-7; D uncertain. The CDR3 totals 13 residues. V was cut by 2 bases and J by 2 bases, with 10 bases left in between. Germline loops: CDR1 SQVTM, CDR2 ANQGSEA. CDR3: CSVEKGSPYEQYF. For the CDR3, the DNA is TGCAGCGTTGAAAAGGGCTCGCCCTACGAGCAGTACTTC.

As to this clonotype: A much larger clone lies one base from this, so it may be a read error. The rearrangement links TRBV7-2 to TRBJ2-7; 10 positions agree with TRBD2. V was pared by 1 base and J by 7 bases, with 10 bases of the junction left unmatched. The CDR3 has 16 amino acids. Germline V gene data show CDR1 as SGHTA and CDR2 as FQGNSA. The CDR3 DNA sequence: TGTGCCAGCAGCTTAGTATTAGCGGGAGGTTACAATGAGCAGTACTTC. This codes for CASSLVLAGGYNEQYF.

The chain is built from TRBV7-9 and TRBJ1-2; D ambiguous. The length of the CDR3 is 13 residues. Germline-derived CDR1 and CDR2 are SEHNR and FQNEAQ (reference sequence). The germline V and J ends were trimmed by 5 bases and 3 bases, with 10 bases remaining between them. CDR3 DNA: TGTGCCAGCAGCGCGGGAACATACTATGGCTACACCTTC. Translated, it gives CASSAGTYYGYTF.

This clonotype was seen ten or more times. This chain joins TRBV12-3 or TRBV12-4 and TRBJ2-7, with D perhaps TRBD1 (6 bases). CDR3 length: 14 residues. Trimming stripped 4 bases from V and 2 bases from J, with 12 bases between. The CDR3 here is CASSSTDRTYEQYF. The DNA of the CDR3 is TGTGCCAGCAGTTCTACCGACAGGACCTACGAGCAGTACTTC.

This chain joins TRBV9 and TRBJ1-1; no clear D. The V gene lost 1 base and the J gene lost 4 bases, with 17 bases spanning the gap. The germline CDR1 and CDR2 sequences are SGDLS and YYNGEE. The CDR3 length is 16 residues. CDR3 DNA sequence: TGTGCCAGCAGCGTACACGCCGAATATCAGAGCACTGAAGCTTTCTTT. Amino acid sequence: CASSVHAEYQSTEAFF.